Presented here are 22 T cell receptor beta chains from one specimen sequenced in a study of OX40 agonist ivuxolimab in advanced cancers. Assay used: immunoSEQ multiplex PCR; TCRdb lists only in-frame clones, some missing. The sample has 85,000 to 100,000 clones, around 87% seen once. The source material was CD4+ or CD8+ T cells sorted from blood, sampled in a trial of the OX40 agonist ivuxolimab. The receptors were gathered from an adult with an advanced solid tumor such as melanoma, head and neck, liver or kidney cancer.

The chain links TRBV6-1 to TRBJ2-3, with D unclear. Trimming pared 1 base from V and 12 bases from J, leaving 14 bases between. Germline values: CDR1 MNHNS, CDR2 SASEGT. This CDR3 spans 13 amino acids. The CDR3 DNA sequence: TGTGCCAGCAGTGAAGAGGTCCTTGGGGTCCAGTATTTT. Amino acids: CASSEEVLGVQYF.

This clone came up a few times. The J gene is TRBJ2-7, the V gene TRBV4-2; the match to TRBD2 covers 9 bases. CDR3 size: 14 residues. V trimming: 3 bases; J trimming: 1 base; junction bases outside the gene matches: 1. Germline CDR1 is LGHNA and CDR2 is YNFKEQ. The DNA for the CDR3 is TGTGCCAGCAGCCACAGCGGGAGGTCCTACGAGCAGTACTTC. Amino acid sequence: CASSHSGRSYEQYF.

The chain links TRBV6-5 to TRBJ1-5; D is undetermined. Germline CDR1 and CDR2: MNHEY and SVGAGI. The CDR3 spans 13 residues. The V gene lost 2 bases and the J gene lost 4 bases, with 6 bases spanning the gap. The CDR3 here is CASSYTWNQPQHF. In DNA, the CDR3 is TGTGCCAGCAGTTACACTTGGAATCAGCCCCAGCATTTT.

The rearrangement uses TRBV9 and TRBJ1-4; D gene unclear. Trimming took off 0 bases at V and 4 bases at J, with 7 bases between the two ends. CDR1 and CDR2 from the germline V gene are SGDLS and YYNGEE. This CDR3 has 14 residues. CDR3 sequence (DNA): TGTGCCAGCAGCGTAGGACGGCTTAATGAAAAACTGTTTTTT. Residues: CASSVGRLNEKLFF.

This sequence joins TRBV7-6 and TRBJ2-5, with 12 bases matching TRBD1. V shed 6 bases and J 5 bases; nucleotides not matched to a gene: 4. Germline-derived CDR1 and CDR2 are SGHVS and FNYEAQ. The CDR3 spans 14 residues. The CDR3 DNA follows: TGTGCCAGCAGACAAGGGACAGGGGGCGAGACCCAGTACTTC. Amino acids: CASRQGTGGETQYF.

The V and J genes are TRBV10-2 and TRBJ2-7, with 8 bases fitting TRBD2. Germline V gene sequence: CDR1 WSHSY, CDR2 SAAADI. This CDR3 comprises 13 residues. V lost 6 bases to trimming and J lost 3 bases; unmatched junction nucleotides: 4. CDR3 residues: CASSGTRDYEQYV. The CDR3 DNA reads as TGCGCCAGCAGCGGGACTAGGGACTACGAGCAGTACGTC.

CDR3 residues: CASSSPSFAPEAFF. DNA for the CDR3: TGTGCCAGTAGTTCCCCCTCTTTTGCGCCTGAAGCTTTCTTT. This chain links TRBV19 with TRBJ1-1; D unresolved. The germline CDR1 and CDR2 sequences are LNHDA and SQIVND (reference sequence). There are 14 residues in the CDR3. The V end was cut by 5 bases, the J end by 6 bases, with 16 bases between.

The V gene is TRBV6-1, the J gene TRBJ2-5, with D possibly matching TRBD2 (5 bases). This CDR3 spans 15 amino acids. Germline V gene lookup returns CDR1 MNHNS and CDR2 SASEGT. With 5 bases removed from V and 5 bases from J, the gap between germline ends came to 18 bases. CDR3 sequence (DNA): TGTGCCAGCAGTTCCTACGGACTGATGCTGGAGACCCAGTACTTC. Its protein product is CASSSYGLMLETQYF.

Only a few counts were recorded for this clone. This rearrangement joins TRBV2 to TRBJ1-2; D not resolved. The CDR3 contains 13 residues. Germline CDR1 SNHLY, CDR2 FYNNEI. The ends were cut back, 1 base at V and 8 bases at J, with 11 bases in the middle. CDR3 coding DNA: TGTGCCAGCAGTGAAGGCCTCCGAGGGGGCTACACCTTC. Protein sequence: CASSEGLRGGYTF.

The V call is TRBV30, the J call TRBJ2-1; possibly TRBD2 for D (5 bases). The CDR3 runs 14 residues. The germline V gene has CDR1 GTSNPN and CDR2 SVGIG (reference sequence). V dropped 2 bases and J dropped 8 bases, with 16 bases sitting between them. The DNA of the CDR3 is TGTGCCTGGAGTCGGCTAGCAGGATACGATGAGCAGTTCTTC. This sequence encodes CAWSRLAGYDEQFF. The whole variable domain, filled in from reference TRBV30 and TRBJ2-1, reads SQTIHQWPATLVQPVGSPLSLECTVEGTSNPNLYWYRQAAGRGLQLLFYSVGIGQISSEVPQNLSASRPQDRQFILSSKKLLLSDSGFYLCAWSRLAGYDEQFFGPGTRLTVL.

V gene TRBV27 combines with J gene TRBJ2-1, with 12 bases matching TRBD2. J gave up 4 bases and V 10 bases, and 17 bases lay outside the gene matches. From germline, CDR1 is MNHEY and CDR2 SMNVEV (reference sequence). The CDR3 spans 18 residues. Written as DNA, the CDR3 is TGTGCCACCTCGTTAAGAACGACTAGCGGGGGCACTTACAATGAGCAGTTCTTC. Amino acid sequence: CATSLRTTSGGTYNEQFF.

V is TRBV7-9 and J is TRBJ1-4, with D possibly matching TRBD1 (6 bases). CDR3 length: 16 residues. Trimming cost V 3 bases and J 5 bases, with 16 bases left between them. CDR1 and CDR2 from the germline V gene are SEHNR and FQNEAQ (reference sequence). The CDR3: CASSFSGRDTNEKLFF. As DNA, the CDR3 is TGTGCCAGCAGCTTTTCGGGCCGGGACACCAATGAAAAACTGTTTTTT.

The chain joins TRBV30 to TRBJ2-1, with 8 bases matching TRBD1. Trimming cost V 0 bases and J 3 bases; bases outside gene matches: 4. There are 15 residues in the CDR3. Germline V gives CDR1 GTSNPN, CDR2 SVGIG (reference sequence). The CDR3 spells CAWSVPRGLYNEQFF. The CDR3 DNA follows: TGTGCCTGGAGTGTACCCAGGGGGCTCTACAATGAGCAGTTCTTC.

The gene calls are TRBV4-1 and TRBJ1-1; TRBD1 might be the D (5 bases). The germline CDR1 and CDR2 sequences are MGHRA and YSYEKL. Trimming removed 1 base at V and 4 bases at J, with 16 bases between. CDR3 size: 16 residues. In DNA form, the CDR3 reads TGCGCCAGCAGCCAAGTAGAGGGGCCGAAGGGCACTGAAGCTTTCTTT. Translated: CASSQVEGPKGTEAFF.

The chain is built from TRBV5-6 and TRBJ2-7; a possible D gene is TRBD2 (6 bases). This CDR3 region has 16 residues. Germline assignment: CDR1 SGHDT and CDR2 YYEEEE. Trimming removed 2 bases from V and 8 bases from J, with 23 bases in between. For the CDR3, the DNA is TGTGCCAGCAGCTTTCGCCGCTATGGCGGGAAACCCCAGCAGTACGTC. It encodes CASSFRRYGGKPQQYV.

Notes on this clone: At one boundary the junction diverges from the germline segment, which might be a read error. The rearrangement links TRBV7-7 to TRBJ2-5; no reliable D call. Germline CDR1 is SSHAT and CDR2 is FNYEAQ (reference sequence). There are 14 residues in the CDR3. CDR3 DNA: TGTGCTAGCAGCTTAGCTGGCAGCCAAGAGACCCAGTACTTC. Amino acid sequence: CASSLAGSQETQYF.

The rearrangement uses TRBV10-1 and TRBJ2-3, with D possibly being TRBD1 or TRBD2 (5 bases each). Germline V gene sequence: CDR1 WNHNN, CDR2 SYGVQD (reference sequence). Trimming removed 3 bases at V and 2 bases at J, with 9 bases between. The CDR3 loop spans 14 amino acids. CDR3 coding DNA: TGCGCCAGCAGTGATGGGGGACCCACAGATACGCAGTATTTT. Translation: CASSDGGPTDTQYF.

V usage is TRBV19 and J usage is TRBJ1-5, with D possibly matching TRBD1 (5 bases). The CDR3 totals 14 residues. Germline-derived CDR1 and CDR2 are LNHDA and SQIVND (reference sequence). V was cut by 6 bases and J by 2 bases, with 11 bases left in between. The CDR3, as DNA: TGTGCCAGTAGCCAGGGATATGGCAATCAGCCCCAGCATTTT. Translation gives CASSQGYGNQPQHF.

This chain uses TRBV5-1 with TRBJ2-5, with TRBD2 matching 7 bases. Germline-derived CDR1 and CDR2 are SGHRS and YFSETQ. The V and J ends lost 1 base and 2 bases, in that order; junction bases with no gene match: 5. The CDR3 spans 15 residues. This CDR3 reads CASSLWGGKQETQYF. The DNA for the CDR3 is TGCGCCAGCAGCTTGTGGGGAGGGAAACAAGAGACCCAGTACTTC. The variable domain in full, completed from reference TRBV5-1 and TRBJ2-5, reads KAGVTQTPRYLIKTRGQQVTLSCSPISGHRSVSWYQQTPGQGLQFLFEYFSETQRNKGNFPGRFSGRQFSNSRSEMNVSTLELGDSALYLCASSLWGGKQETQYFGPGTRLLVL.

The chain carries TRBV11-3 and TRBJ2-5; 11 bases map to TRBD2. Germline CDR1 SGHNT, CDR2 YENEEA. Trimming at V came to 1 base and at J to 0 bases, leaving 4 bases not matched to a gene. CDR3 size: 17 residues. The CDR3 nucleotides read TGTGCCAGCAGCTTAGTAGCGGGAGGGTCCCACCAAGAGACCCAGTACTTC. Protein: CASSLVAGGSHQETQYF.

The chain carries TRBV5-1 and TRBJ1-2, with 7 positions matching TRBD1. Looked up from germline, CDR1 is SGHRS and CDR2 is YFSETQ. The CDR3 length is 16 residues. J lost 2 bases, V lost 2 bases, and 9 bases had no gene match. DNA for the CDR3: TGCGCCAGCAGCTTCTGGGGACAGCCTGGGAACTATGGCTACACCTTC. Translating it yields CASSFWGQPGNYGYTF.

The CDR3 region has the DNA TGTGCCAGCAGCCGAAGGACGGGCCCAGAGACCCAGTACTTC. Translated: CASSRRTGPETQYF. This chain uses TRBV5-4 with TRBJ2-5, with D hard to call. CDR1 SGHNT and CDR2 YYREEE come from the germline V gene (reference sequence). CDR3 length equals 14 residues. Trimming cost V 4 bases and J 4 bases, with 14 bases left between them.